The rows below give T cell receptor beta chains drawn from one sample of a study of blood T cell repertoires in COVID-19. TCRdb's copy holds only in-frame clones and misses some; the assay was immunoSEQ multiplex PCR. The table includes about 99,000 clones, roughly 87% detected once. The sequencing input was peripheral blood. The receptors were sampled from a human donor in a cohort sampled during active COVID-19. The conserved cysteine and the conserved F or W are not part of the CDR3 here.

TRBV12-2 ASRFLRWSGGNQPQH
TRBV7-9 ASSLGQGLNTEAF
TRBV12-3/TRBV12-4 ASSPSGETQY
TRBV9 ASSARLAGDPADEQF
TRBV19 ASSTGTGFSYEQY
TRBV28 ASSLHGGVNEQF
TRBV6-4 ASSEQGSTGELF
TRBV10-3 AISESGTGYNEQF
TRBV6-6 ASSHHDRENQPQH
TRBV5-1 ASSFTPQNTEAF
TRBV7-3 ASSLRPGEYNEQF
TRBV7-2 ASSYSRGSGEQY
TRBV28 ASSLQEHQPQH
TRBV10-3 AISGKTSGGFTDTQY
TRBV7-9 ASSLAGTGRETQY
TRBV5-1 ASSLRDNNYGYT
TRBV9 ASSPGRGGYT
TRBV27 ASSPLTSGGEQY
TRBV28 ASSLLAGGDETQY
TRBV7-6 ASSLVGAGTDTQY
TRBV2 ASSEGQGARSNQPQH
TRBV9 ASNRAVGETQY
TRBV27 ASSSTSGGSHEQY
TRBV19 ASSIFSGSMNEQF
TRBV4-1 ASSQGEVGSSYNEQF
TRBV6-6 ASSYIGAKTADTQY
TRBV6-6 ASSYAQGADETQY
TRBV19 ASSTGTEIQPQH
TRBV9 ASSVSTGSGEKLF
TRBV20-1 SASAASSYNSPLH
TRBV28 ASSLLGDGNQPQH
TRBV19 ASAGTGGLEQY
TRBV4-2 ASSQAFRDRGQGGELF
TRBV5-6 ASSLSTGGWEQY
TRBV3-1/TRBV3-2 ASSPSWGQYSNEQF
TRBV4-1 ASSPRLAGDTDTQY
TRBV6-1 ASSEAPGGRGYT
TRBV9 ASSASGLAEQF
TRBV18 ASSRGAAGGRYEQF
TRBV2 AIQESGSTIY
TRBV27 ASSLGALQGVVYEQY
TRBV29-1 SVEGLLAGGHTDTQY
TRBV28 ASSPRTSGMGDEQF
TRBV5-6 ASSAGTAIYGYT
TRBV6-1 ASSELRGLGNEQF